This TCR beta chain was sequenced during a study of beta chain features in type 1 diabetes. Study observations and caveats: Patients with Type 1 diabetes showed moderately but significantly shorter TCRB CDR3s in all four CD4+ subsets.

This CDR3 is 15 amino acids long. Germline CDR1 and CDR2: SGHRS and YFSETQ. V was pared by 6 bases and J by 1 base, with 6 bases of the junction left unmatched. Reverse transcribing all isolated RNA meant expressed TCRB transcripts were sequenced. Sequenced by immunoSEQ multiplex PCR; TCRdb stores in-frame clones only, minus some. The sample shows 600,000 to 700,000 clones, over 10% of them seen only once. With respect to this clone: The antigen is unknown.

This receptor was identified in a man younger than 35 with type 1 diabetes. The J gene is TRBJ2-5, the V gene TRBV5-1; the match to TRBD2 covers 10 bases. The sequencing sample was made of naive CD4+ T cells from blood. CDR3 in amino acids: CASTSSGGFQETQYF. CDR3 nucleotide sequence: TGCGCCAGCACCTCTAGCGGGGGATTCCAAGAGACCCAGTACTTC.